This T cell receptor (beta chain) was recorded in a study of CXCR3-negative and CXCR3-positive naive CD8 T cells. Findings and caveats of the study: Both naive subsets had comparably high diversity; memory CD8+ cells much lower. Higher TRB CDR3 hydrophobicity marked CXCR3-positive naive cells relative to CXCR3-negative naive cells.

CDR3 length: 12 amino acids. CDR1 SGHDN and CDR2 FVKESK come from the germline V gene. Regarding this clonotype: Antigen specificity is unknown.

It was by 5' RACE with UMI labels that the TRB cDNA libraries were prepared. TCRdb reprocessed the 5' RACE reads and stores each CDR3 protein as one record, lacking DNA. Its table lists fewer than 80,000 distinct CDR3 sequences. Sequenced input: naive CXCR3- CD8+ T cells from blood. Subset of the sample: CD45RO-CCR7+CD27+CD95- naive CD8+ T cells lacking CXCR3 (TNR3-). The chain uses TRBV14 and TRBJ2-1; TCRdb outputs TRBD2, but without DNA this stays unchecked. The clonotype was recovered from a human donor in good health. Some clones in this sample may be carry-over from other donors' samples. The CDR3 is CASSQAGSEQFF.